This T cell receptor beta chain was observed in a study of blood T cell repertoires in COVID-19. TCRdb's table, derived via immunoSEQ multiplex PCR, lists solely in-frame clones and lacks some. Of about 280,000 clones detected, around 87% appear once; the ten largest clones hold around 2.1%. The CDR3 extends over 15 amino acids. V was shortened by 1 base and J by 0 bases, with 9 bases between the two germline ends. Germline CDR1 reads MGHRA; CDR2 reads YSYEKL. This sequence joins TRBV4-1 and TRBJ2-5; D gene uncertain. What was sequenced was peripheral blood. This sequence was found in a woman aged 30 to 39 who had recovered from COVID-19. The CDR3 sequence is CASSQGPYYQETQYF. CDR3 bases: TGCGCCAGCAGCCAAGGCCCATACTACCAAGAGACCCAGTACTTC.